This note documents a single T cell receptor (beta chain) sequence. The sample is drawn from a study of control samples from healthy donors and cancer patients. Here immunoSEQ multiplex PCR was the method, and the copy in TCRdb shows in-frame clones only, minus some. The data show roughly 120,000 clones, 90% to 95% seen once. Losses at the gene ends were 10 bases for V and 0 bases for J; bases not matched to a gene: 5. CDR1 is MDHEN and CDR2 is SYDVKM in the germline V gene. This CDR3 has 13 residues. The V gene is TRBV28, the J gene TRBJ1-2; 7 bases are a match to TRBD1. The source is a middle-aged man with head and neck cancer. Sequenced: PBMCs. In DNA form, the CDR3 reads TGTGCCACCTGGGGACAGCCTAACTATGGCTACACCTTC. Residues: CATWGQPNYGYTF.